This TCR beta chain was observed in a study of siplizumab effects on memory and regulatory T cells. A note on this clone: Its specificity is unknown.

Study findings and constraints: The Treg-derived share of mappable alloreactive CD4+ clones averaged 68.8% with siplizumab and over 25% in controls.

The repertoire was sequenced with immunoSEQ multiplex PCR; TCRdb's copy has only in-frame clones and lacks some. The table has 110,000 or so clones, around 93% seen once. CDR3 size: 18 residues. V dropped 0 bases and J dropped 4; count of bases not matched to a gene: 9. Germline V CDR1 and CDR2: SGHRS, YFSETQ. The chain has TRBV5-1 and TRBJ2-2; TRBD2 agrees at 10 bases. The source of this sequence is a human donor in good health. The sequenced material came from non-Treg CD4+ T cells sorted from blood. The CDR3 nucleotides read TGCGCCAGCAGCTTGGCGCGGCTAGCGGGGGCCGGCACCGGGGAGCTGTTTTTT. It codes for CASSLARLAGAGTGELFF.